This T cell receptor beta chain was found in a study of cytomegalovirus exposure and HLA in healthy donors. The V and J ends lost 5 bases and 4 bases respectively, with 14 bases between them. The CDR3 sequence is 15 residues long. Germline V lookup: CDR1 MDHEN, CDR2 SYDVKM. PCR involved 60 Vbeta and 13 Jbeta primers. Sequencing was performed with immunoSEQ multiplex PCR; in TCRdb, only in-frame clones are kept and a portion is missing. This table has 150,000 to 180,000 clones, approximately 74% appearing once. The clonotype originates from a man aged 25-45 years in good health and CMV-seronegative. The rearrangement uses TRBV28 and TRBJ2-2, with D possibly being TRBD1 (6 bases). The sample taken for sequencing was PBMCs. In DNA, the CDR3 is TGTGCCAGCAGTCCATACAGGGTCGGCACCGGGGAGCTGTTTTTT. Protein: CASSPYRVGTGELFF.